The rows below give T cell receptor beta chains drawn from one sample of a study of blood T cell repertoires in COVID-19. The assay was immunoSEQ multiplex PCR, and TCRdb's table has in-frame clones only and misses some. The profile shows 250,000 to 300,000 clones, around 87% of them singletons. Sequencing was carried out using peripheral blood. The receptor source for this set is a woman between 55 and 75 years old with COVID-19, enrolled during active disease. Each CDR3 is given with its conserved first and last residue. D genes are given only for firm matches. Size is omitted from some rows. Given values are once, few, many or a class for expanded clones.

V gene	D gene	clone size	J gene	CDR3 protein	CDR3 DNA
TRBV7-3	TRBD2	-	TRBJ2-5	CASSANGGLQETQYF	TGTGCCAGCAGCGCTAACGGGGGGTTACAAGAGACCCAGTACTTC
TRBV25-1	TRBD1	-	TRBJ1-6	CASSDSRGRSSPLHF	TGTGCCAGCAGTGATTCCAGGGGGCGAAGTTCACCCCTCCACTTT
TRBV4-3	TRBD1	-	TRBJ2-2	CASSQLRDRGFTGELFF	TGCGCCAGCAGCCAGCTACGGGACAGAGGATTCACCGGGGAGCTGTTTTTT
TRBV12-3/TRBV12-4	TRBD1	-	TRBJ1-2	CASSLQGVYGYTF	TGTGCCAGCAGTTTACAGGGGGTCTATGGCTACACCTTC
TRBV6-2/TRBV6-3	-	-	TRBJ1-1	CASSYEGANTEAFF	TGTGCCAGCAGTTACGAGGGTGCGAACACTGAAGCTTTCTTT
TRBV19	-	few	TRBJ1-2	CASRSTEFNYGYTF	TGTGCCAGTCGGTCGACAGAGTTTAACTATGGCTACACCTTC
TRBV9	-	-	TRBJ1-1	CASSVGVSLYNTEAFF	TGTGCCAGCAGCGTAGGTGTGAGCCTGTATAACACTGAAGCTTTCTTT
TRBV7-3	TRBD2	-	TRBJ2-3	CASSLTGGTTDTQYF	TGTGCCAGCAGCCTGACGGGGGGGACGACAGATACGCAGTATTTT
TRBV19	-	once	TRBJ2-5	CASSRGTVIQETQYF	TGTGCCAGTAGTCGCGGGACAGTCATACAAGAGACCCAGTACTTC
TRBV29-1	TRBD1	-	TRBJ2-3	CSVEGQGGTDTQYF	TGCAGCGTTGAGGGACAGGGGGGCACAGATACGCAGTATTTT